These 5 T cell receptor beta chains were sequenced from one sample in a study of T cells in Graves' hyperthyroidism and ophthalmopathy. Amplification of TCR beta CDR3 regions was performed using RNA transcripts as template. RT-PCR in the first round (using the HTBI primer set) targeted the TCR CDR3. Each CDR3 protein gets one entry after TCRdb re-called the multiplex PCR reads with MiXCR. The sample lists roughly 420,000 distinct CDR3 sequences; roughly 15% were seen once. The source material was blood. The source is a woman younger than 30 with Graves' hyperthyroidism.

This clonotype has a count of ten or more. The CDR3 region has the DNA TGTGCCACCAGCAGAGATCTTGGAGTGTCTGAGCAGTTCTTC. It encodes CATSRDLGVSEQFF. The chain couples TRBV15 to TRBJ2-1; D call uncertain. Germline V gene data show CDR1 as LNHNV and CDR2 as YYDKDF (reference sequence). The CDR3 has 14 amino acids. V was clipped by 0 bases and J by 9 bases, with 12 bases between them.

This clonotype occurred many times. For the CDR3, the DNA is TGTGCCAGCAGTGATCAGAGCCCGGAGGTCGGGACTGAAGCTTTCTTT. Its protein is CASSDQSPEVGTEAFF. The chain combines TRBV6-1 with TRBJ1-1, with unresolved D. The CDR3 is 16 amino acids. Germline V lookup: CDR1 MNHNS, CDR2 SASEGT. Trimming shortened V by 3 bases and J by 5 bases, and 19 bases separated the two germline ends.

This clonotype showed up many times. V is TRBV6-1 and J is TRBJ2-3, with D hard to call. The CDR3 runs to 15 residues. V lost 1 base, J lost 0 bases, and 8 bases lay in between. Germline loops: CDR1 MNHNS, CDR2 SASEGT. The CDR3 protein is CASSEGLRSTDTQYF. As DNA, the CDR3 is TGTGCCAGCAGTGAAGGGTTGCGTAGCACAGATACGCAGTATTTT.

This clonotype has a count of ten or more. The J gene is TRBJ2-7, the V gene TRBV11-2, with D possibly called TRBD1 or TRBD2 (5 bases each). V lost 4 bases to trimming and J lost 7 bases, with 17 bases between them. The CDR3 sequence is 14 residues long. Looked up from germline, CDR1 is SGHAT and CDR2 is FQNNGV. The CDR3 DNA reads TGTGCCAGCAGCTCCTACCGGGGCTCTTGGGAGCAGTACTTC. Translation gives CASSSYRGSWEQYF. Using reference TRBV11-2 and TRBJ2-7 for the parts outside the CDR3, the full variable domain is EAGVAQSPRYKIIEKRQSVAFWCNPISGHATLYWYQQILGQGPKLLIQFQNNGVVDDSQLPKDRFSAERLKGVDSTLKIQPAKLEDSAVYLCASSSYRGSWEQYFGPGTRLTVT.

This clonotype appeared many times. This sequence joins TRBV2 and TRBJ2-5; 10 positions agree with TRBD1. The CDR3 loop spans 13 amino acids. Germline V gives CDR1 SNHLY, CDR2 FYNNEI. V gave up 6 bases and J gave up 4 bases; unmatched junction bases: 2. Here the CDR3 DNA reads TGTGCCAGCAGATGGACAGGGGGAGAGACCCAGTACTTC. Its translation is CASRWTGGETQYF.